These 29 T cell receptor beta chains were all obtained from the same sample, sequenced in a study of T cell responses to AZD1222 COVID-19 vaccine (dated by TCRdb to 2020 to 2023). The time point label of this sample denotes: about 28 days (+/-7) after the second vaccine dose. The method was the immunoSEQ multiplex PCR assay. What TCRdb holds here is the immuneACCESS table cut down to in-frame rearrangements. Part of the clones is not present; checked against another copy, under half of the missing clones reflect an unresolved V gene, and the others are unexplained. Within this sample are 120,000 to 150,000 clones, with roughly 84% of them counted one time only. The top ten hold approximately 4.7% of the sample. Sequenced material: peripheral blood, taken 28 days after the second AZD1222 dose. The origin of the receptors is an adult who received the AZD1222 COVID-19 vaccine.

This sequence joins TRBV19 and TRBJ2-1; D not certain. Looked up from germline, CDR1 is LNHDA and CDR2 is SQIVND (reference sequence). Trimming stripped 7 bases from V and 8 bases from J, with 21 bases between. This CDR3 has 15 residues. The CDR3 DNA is TGTGCCAGTATGATACTGGCTTTTGGGTTTTATGAGCAGTTCTTC. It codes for CASMILAFGFYEQFF.

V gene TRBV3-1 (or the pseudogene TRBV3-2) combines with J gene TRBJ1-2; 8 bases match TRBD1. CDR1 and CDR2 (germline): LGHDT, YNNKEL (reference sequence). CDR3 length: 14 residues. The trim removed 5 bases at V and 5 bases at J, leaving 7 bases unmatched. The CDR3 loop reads CASSSNRDRYGYTF. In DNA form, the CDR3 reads TGTGCCAGCAGCTCAAACCGGGACAGGTATGGCTACACCTTC.

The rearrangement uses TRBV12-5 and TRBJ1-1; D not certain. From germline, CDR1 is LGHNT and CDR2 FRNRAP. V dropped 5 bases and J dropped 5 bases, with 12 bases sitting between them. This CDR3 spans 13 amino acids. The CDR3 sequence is CASGPPGGTEAFF. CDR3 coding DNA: TGTGCTAGTGGTCCGCCTGGAGGGACTGAAGCTTTCTTT.

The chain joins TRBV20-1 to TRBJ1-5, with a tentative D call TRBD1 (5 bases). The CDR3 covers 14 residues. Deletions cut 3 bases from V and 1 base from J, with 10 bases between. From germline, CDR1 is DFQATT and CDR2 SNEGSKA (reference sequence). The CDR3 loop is CSASFGTSNQPQHF. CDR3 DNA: TGCAGTGCTAGTTTTGGGACCAGCAATCAGCCCCAGCATTTT.

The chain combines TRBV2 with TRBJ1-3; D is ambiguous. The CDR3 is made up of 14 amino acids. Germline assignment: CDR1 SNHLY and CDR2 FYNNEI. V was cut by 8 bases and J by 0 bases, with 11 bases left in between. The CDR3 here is CASERQASGNTIYF. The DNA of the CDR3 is TGTGCCAGCGAGAGGCAGGCCTCTGGAAACACCATATATTTT. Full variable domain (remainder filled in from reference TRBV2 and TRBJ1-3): EPEVTQTPSHQVTQMGQEVILRCVPISNHLYFYWYRQILGQKVEFLVSFYNNEISEKSEIFDDQFSVERPDGSNFTLKIRSTKLEDSAMYFCASERQASGNTIYFGEGSWLTVV.

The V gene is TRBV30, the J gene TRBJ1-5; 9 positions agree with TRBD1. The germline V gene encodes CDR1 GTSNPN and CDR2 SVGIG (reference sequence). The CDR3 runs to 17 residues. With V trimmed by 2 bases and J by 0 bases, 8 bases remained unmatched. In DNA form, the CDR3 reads TGTGCCTGGAGTCGTCCCGGGACAGGGTTTAGCAATCAGCCCCAGCATTTT. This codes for CAWSRPGTGFSNQPQHF.

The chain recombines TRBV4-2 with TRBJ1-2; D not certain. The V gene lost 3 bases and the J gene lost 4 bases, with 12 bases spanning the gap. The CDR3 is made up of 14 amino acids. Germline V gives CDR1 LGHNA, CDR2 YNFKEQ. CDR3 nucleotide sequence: TGTGCCAGCAGCCACAGGACCGCTACCTATGGCTACACCTTC. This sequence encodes CASSHRTATYGYTF.

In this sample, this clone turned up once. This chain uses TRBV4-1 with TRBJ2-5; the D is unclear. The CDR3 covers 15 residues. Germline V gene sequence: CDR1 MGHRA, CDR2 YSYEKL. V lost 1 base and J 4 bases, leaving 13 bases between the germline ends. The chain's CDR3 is CASSQVVVVTETQYF. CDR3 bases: TGCGCCAGCAGCCAAGTGGTAGTAGTCACAGAGACCCAGTACTTC.

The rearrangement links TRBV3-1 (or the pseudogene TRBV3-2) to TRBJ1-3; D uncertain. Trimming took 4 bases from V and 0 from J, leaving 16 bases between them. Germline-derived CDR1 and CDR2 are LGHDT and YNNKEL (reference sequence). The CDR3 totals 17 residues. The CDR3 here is CASSRSRGVLSGNTIYF. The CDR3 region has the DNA TGTGCCAGCAGCCGGTCCCGTGGGGTCCTCTCTGGAAACACCATATATTTT.

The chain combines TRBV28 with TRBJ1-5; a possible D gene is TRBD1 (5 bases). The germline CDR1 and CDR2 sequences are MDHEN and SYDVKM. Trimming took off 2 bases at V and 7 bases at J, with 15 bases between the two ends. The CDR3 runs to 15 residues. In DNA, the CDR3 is TGTGCCAGCAGTTTACCGATCTGGGGGGTCCAGCCCCAGCATTTT. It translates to CASSLPIWGVQPQHF. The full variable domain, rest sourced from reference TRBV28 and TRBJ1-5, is DVKVTQSSRYLVKRTGEKVFLECVQDMDHENMFWYRQDPGLGLRLIYFSYDVKMKEKGDIPEGYSVSREKKERFSLILESASTNQTSMYLCASSLPIWGVQPQHFGDGTRLSIL.

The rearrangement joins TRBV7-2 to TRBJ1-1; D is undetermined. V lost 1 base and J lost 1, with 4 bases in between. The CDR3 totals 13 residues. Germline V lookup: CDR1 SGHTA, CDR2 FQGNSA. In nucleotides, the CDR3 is TGTGCCAGCAGCTTAGAGGGGAACACTGAAGCTTTCTTT. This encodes CASSLEGNTEAFF.

The CDR3 loop is CASSKDSLSGNTIYF. The CDR3 DNA reads as TGTGCCAGCAGCAAAGACAGCCTCTCTGGAAACACCATATATTTT. The chain links TRBV5-4 to TRBJ1-3; maybe TRBD1 (5 bases). Germline V lookup: CDR1 SGHNT, CDR2 YYREEE (reference sequence). Trimming left V 4 bases short and J 0 bases short, with 11 bases between. The length of the CDR3 is 15 residues.

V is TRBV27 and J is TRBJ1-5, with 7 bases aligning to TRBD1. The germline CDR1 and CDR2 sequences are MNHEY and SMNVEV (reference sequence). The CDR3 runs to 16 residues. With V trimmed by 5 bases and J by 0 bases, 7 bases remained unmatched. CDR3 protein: CASSLGTDLSNQPQHF. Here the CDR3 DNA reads TGTGCCAGCAGTCTCGGGACAGACCTTAGCAATCAGCCCCAGCATTTT.

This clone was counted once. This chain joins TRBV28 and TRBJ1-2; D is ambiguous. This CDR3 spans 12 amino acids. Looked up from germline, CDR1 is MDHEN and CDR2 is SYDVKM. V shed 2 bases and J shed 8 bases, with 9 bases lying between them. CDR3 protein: CASSLPTTGYTF. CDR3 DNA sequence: TGTGCCAGCAGTTTACCAACTACGGGCTACACCTTC.

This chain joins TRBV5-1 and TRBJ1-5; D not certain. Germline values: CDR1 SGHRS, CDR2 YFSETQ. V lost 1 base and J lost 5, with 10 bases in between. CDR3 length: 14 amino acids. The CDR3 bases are TGCGCCAGCAGCTTGTTGGGGAGCGATCAGCCCCAGCATTTT. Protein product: CASSLLGSDQPQHF.

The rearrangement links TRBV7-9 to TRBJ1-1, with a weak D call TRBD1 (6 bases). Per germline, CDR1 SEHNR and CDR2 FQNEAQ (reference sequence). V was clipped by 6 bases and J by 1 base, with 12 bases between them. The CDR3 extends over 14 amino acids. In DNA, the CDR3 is TGTGCCAGCAGGAGACAGGACCCGAACACTGAAGCTTTCTTT. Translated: CASRRQDPNTEAFF.

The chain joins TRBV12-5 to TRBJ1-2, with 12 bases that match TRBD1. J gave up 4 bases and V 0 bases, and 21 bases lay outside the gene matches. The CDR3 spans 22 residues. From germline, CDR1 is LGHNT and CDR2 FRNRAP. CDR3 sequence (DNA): TGTGCTAGTGGTTTGGTACAACCAATACCGTCGGGACAGGGGGCGCATGCCTATGGCTACACCTTC. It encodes CASGLVQPIPSGQGAHAYGYTF.

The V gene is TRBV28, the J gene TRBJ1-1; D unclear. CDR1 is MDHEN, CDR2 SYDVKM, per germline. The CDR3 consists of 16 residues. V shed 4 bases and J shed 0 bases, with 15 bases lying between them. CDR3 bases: TGTGCCAGCAGTTCCCCACGCAGGTCCATGAACACTGAAGCTTTCTTT. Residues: CASSSPRRSMNTEAFF. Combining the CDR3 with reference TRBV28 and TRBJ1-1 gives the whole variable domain DVKVTQSSRYLVKRTGEKVFLECVQDMDHENMFWYRQDPGLGLRLIYFSYDVKMKEKGDIPEGYSVSREKKERFSLILESASTNQTSMYLCASSSPRRSMNTEAFFGQGTRLTVV.

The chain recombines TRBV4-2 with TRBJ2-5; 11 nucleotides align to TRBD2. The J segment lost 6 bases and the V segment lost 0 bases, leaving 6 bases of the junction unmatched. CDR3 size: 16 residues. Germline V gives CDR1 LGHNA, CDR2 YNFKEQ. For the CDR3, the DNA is TGTGCCAGCAGCCAAGATCCCACTAGCGGGGGTCAGACCCAGTACTTC. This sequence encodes CASSQDPTSGGQTQYF.

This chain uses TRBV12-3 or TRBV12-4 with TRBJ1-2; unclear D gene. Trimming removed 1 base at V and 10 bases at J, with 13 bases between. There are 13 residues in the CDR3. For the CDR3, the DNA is TGTGCCAGCAGTTTAGGCCAGGTCGCCGTCTACACCTTC. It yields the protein CASSLGQVAVYTF.

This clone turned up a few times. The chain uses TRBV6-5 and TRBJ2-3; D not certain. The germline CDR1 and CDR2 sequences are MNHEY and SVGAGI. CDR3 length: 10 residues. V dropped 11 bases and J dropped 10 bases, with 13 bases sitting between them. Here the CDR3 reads CAPTPNPQYF. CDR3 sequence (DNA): TGTGCCCCAACGCCCAACCCGCAGTATTTT.

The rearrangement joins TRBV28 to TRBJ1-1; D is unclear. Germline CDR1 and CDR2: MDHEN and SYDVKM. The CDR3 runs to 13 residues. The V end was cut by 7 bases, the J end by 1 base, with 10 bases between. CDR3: CASIEQPNTEAFF. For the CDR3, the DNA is TGTGCCAGCATTGAACAGCCGAACACTGAAGCTTTCTTT.

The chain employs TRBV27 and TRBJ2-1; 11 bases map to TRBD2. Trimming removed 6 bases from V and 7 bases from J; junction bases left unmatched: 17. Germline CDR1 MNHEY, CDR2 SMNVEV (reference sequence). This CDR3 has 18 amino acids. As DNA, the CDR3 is TGTGCCAGCAGCCCGCTAGCGGGGGGATTGGGAAATGAGAATGAGCAGTTCTTC. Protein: CASSPLAGGLGNENEQFF.

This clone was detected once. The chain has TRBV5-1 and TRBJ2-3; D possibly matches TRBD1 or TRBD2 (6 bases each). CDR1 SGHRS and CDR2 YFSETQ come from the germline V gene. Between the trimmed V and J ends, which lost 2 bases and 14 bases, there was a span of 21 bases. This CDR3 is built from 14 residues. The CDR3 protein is CASSLREKQGPGYF. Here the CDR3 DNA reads TGCGCCAGCAGCTTACGGGAGAAACAGGGTCCCGGGTATTTT.

CDR3 sequence reads: CAYWDRRFEKLFF. The CDR3 DNA follows: TGTGCCTACTGGGACAGGAGGTTTGAAAAACTGTTTTTT. The rearrangement uses TRBV30 and TRBJ1-4; TRBD1 agrees at 8 bases. V trimming: 7 bases; J trimming: 7 bases; junction bases outside the gene matches: 8. The length of the CDR3 is 13 residues. Germline CDR1 GTSNPN, CDR2 SVGIG (reference sequence).

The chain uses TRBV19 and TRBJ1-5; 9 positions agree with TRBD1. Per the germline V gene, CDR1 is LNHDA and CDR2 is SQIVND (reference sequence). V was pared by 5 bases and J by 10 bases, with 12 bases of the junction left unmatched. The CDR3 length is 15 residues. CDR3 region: CASSGQGQGSEPQHF. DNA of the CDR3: TGTGCCAGTAGTGGGCAGGGACAGGGCTCTGAACCCCAGCATTTT.

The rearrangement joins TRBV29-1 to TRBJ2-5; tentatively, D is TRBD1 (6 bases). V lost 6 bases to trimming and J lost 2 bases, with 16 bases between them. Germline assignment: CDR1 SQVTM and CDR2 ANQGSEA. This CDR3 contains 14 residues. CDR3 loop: CSVRRGTTQETQYF. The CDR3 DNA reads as TGCAGCGTGAGAAGAGGGACAACACAAGAGACCCAGTACTTC. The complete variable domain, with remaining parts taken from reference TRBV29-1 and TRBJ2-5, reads SAVISQKPSRDICQRGTSLTIQCQVDSQVTMMFWYRQQPGQSLTLIATANQGSEATYESGFVIDKFPISRPNLTFSTLTVSNMSPEDSSIYLCSVRRGTTQETQYFGPGTRLLVL.

In nucleotides, the CDR3 is TGTGCCAGCAGTGAATTTAGACAGGGGGGTTTGAGCACTGAAGCTTTCTTT. Its translation: CASSEFRQGGLSTEAFF. The chain couples TRBV2 to TRBJ1-1, with 9 bases lining up with TRBD1. CDR1 and CDR2 (germline): SNHLY, FYNNEI. The CDR3 contains 17 residues. The junction had 11 bases not matched to a gene; V was cut back by 2 bases and J by 4 bases.

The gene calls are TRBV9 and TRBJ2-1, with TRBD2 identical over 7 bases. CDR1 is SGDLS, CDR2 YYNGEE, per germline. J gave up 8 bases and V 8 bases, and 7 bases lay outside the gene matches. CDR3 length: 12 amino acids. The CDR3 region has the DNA TGTGCCAGTGGGAGCGGGATACATGAGCAGTTCTTC. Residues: CASGSGIHEQFF.